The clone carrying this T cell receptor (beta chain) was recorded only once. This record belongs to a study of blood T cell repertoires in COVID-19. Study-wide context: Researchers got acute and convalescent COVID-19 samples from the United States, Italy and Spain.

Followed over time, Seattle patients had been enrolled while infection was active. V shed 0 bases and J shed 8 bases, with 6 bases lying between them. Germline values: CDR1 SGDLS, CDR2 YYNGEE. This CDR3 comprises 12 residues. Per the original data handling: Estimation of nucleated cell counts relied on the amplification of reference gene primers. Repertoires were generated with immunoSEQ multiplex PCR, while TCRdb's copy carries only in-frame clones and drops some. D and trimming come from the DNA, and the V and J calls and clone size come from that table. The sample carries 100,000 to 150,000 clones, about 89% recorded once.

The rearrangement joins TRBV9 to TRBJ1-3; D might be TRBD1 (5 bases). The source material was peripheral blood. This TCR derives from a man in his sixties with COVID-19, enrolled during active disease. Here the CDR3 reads CASSVGGDTIYF. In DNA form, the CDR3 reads TGTGCCAGCAGCGTAGGGGGCGACACCATATATTTT.